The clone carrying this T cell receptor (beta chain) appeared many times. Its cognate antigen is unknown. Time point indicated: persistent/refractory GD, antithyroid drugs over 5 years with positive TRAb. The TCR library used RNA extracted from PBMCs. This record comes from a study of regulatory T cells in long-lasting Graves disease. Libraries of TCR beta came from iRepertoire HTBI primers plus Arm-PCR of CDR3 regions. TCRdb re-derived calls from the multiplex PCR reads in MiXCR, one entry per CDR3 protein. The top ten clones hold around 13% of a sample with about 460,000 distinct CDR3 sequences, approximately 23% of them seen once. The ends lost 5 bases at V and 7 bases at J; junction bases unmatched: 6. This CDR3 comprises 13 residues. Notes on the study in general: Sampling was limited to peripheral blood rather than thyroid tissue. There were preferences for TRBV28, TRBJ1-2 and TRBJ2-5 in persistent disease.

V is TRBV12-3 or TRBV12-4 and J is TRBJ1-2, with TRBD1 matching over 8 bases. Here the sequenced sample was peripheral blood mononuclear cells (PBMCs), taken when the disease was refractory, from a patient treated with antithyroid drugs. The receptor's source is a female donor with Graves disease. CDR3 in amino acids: CASSPTGQGGYTF. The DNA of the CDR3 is TGTGCCAGCAGTCCCACTGGACAGGGTGGCTACACCTTC.